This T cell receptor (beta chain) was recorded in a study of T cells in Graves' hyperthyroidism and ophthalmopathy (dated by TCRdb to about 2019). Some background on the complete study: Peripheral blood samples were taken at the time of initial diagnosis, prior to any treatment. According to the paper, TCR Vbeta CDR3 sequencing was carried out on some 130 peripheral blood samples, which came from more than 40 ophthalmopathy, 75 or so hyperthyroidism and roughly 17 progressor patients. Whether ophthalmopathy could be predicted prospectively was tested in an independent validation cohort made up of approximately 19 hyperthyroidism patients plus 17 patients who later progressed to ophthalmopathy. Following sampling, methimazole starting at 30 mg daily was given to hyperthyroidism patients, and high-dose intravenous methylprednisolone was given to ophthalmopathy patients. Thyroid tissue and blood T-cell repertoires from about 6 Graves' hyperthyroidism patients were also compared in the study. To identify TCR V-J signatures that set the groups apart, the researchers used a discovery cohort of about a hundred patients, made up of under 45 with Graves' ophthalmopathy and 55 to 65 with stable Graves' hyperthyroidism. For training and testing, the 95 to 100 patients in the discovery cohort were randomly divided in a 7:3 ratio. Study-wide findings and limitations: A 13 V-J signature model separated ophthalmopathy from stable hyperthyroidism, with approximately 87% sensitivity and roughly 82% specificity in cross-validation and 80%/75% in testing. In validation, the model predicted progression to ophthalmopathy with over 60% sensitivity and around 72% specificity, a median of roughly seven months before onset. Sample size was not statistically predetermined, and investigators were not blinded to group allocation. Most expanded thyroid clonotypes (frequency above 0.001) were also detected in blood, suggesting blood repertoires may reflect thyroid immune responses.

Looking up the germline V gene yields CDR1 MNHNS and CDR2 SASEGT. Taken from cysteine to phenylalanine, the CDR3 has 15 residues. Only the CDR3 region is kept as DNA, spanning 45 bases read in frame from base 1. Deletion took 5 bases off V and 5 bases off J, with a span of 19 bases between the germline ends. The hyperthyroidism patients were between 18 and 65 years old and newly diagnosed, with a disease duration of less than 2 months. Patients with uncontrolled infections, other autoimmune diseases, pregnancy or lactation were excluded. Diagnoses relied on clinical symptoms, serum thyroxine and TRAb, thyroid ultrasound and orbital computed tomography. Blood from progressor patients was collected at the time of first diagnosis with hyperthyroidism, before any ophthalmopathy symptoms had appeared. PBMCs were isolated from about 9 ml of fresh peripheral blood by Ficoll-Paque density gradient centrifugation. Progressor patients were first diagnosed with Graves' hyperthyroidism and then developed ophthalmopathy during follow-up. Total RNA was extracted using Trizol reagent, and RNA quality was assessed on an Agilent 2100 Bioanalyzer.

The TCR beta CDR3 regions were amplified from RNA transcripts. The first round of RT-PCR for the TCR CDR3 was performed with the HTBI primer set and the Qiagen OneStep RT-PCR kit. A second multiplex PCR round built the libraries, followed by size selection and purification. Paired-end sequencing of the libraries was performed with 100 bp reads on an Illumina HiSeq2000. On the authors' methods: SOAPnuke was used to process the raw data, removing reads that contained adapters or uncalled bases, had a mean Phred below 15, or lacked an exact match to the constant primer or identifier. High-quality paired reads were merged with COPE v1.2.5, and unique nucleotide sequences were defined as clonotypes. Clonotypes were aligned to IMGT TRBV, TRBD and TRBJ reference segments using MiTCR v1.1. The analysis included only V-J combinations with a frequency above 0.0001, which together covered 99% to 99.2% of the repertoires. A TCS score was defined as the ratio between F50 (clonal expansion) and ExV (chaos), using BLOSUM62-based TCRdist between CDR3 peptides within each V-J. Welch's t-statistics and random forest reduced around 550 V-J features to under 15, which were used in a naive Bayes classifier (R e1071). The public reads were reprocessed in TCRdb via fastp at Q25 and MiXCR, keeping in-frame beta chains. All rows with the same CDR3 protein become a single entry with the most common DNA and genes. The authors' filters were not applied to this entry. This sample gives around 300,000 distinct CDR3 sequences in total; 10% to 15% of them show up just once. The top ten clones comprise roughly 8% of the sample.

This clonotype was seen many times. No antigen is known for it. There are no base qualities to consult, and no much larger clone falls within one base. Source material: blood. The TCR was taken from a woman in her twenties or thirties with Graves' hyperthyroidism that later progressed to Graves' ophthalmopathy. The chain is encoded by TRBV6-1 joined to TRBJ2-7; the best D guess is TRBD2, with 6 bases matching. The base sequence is TGTGCCAGCAGTCCCTTTAGCGGAAGGGGCCACGAGCAGTACTTC. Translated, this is CASSPFSGRGHEQYF.